These 16 T cell receptor beta chains share one sample of origin, sequenced in a study of blood T cells in healthy people across ages. Alongside a J-beta primer mix, a sample-barcoded 5' primer served in a second PCR lasting about 7 to 11 cycles. TCRdb itself ran the 5' RACE reads through MiXCR, one entry per CDR3 protein. The sample lists 540,000 or so distinct CDR3 sequences, 45% to 55% occurring once. The sequencing input was blood. The source of these receptors is an elderly man in good health.

V and J are TRBV5-1 and TRBJ1-4; maybe TRBD1 (5 bases). Deletions cut 4 bases from V and 7 bases from J, with 17 bases between. The CDR3 is made up of 15 amino acids. CDR1 is SGHRS and CDR2 is YFSETQ in the germline V gene. The CDR3 spells CASSLGGRDGEKLFF. As DNA, the CDR3 is TGCGCCAGCAGCCTGGGTGGCAGGGACGGTGAAAAACTGTTTTTT.

This clonotype was seen more than once but under ten times. The V call is TRBV29-1, the J call TRBJ2-5, with D possibly being TRBD2 (6 bases). Per germline, CDR1 SQVTM and CDR2 ANQGSEA. The V end lost 7 bases, the J end lost 2 bases, and 17 bases lay between the germline ends. The CDR3 is made up of 14 amino acids. CDR3 coding DNA: TGCAGCGCCCGGGGGAGAGGGCGGCAAGAGACCCAGTACTTC. It is translated as CSARGRGRQETQYF.

This clonotype has more than one count but fewer than ten. The rearrangement links TRBV11-3 to TRBJ2-3, with unresolved D. CDR1 and CDR2 (germline): SGHNT, YENEEA. The CDR3 extends over 13 amino acids. The V end lost 2 bases, the J end lost 5 bases, and 8 bases lay between the germline ends. The CDR3 DNA sequence: TGTGCCAGCAGCTTATCCCCACAAGATACGCAGTATTTT. Translation gives CASSLSPQDTQYF.

Only a few counts were recorded for this clonotype. This sequence joins TRBV9 and TRBJ2-5; D call uncertain. CDR3 length: 14 residues. V lost 1 base, J lost 0 bases, and 7 bases lay in between. Per germline, CDR1 SGDLS and CDR2 YYNGEE. The CDR3, as DNA: TGTGCCAGCAGCGTAACAAGTTACCAAGAGACCCAGTACTTC. This gives the protein CASSVTSYQETQYF.

The chain carries TRBV7-3 and TRBJ2-1; D unresolved. Trimming took 2 bases from V and 0 from J, leaving 8 bases between them. In germline, CDR1 is SGHTA, CDR2 FQGTGA. CDR3 size: 15 residues. Written as DNA, the CDR3 is TGTGCCAGCAGCTTAGCAGCTAACTCCTACAATGAGCAGTTCTTC. It codes for CASSLAANSYNEQFF.

In its sample, this clonotype was seen many times. This chain links TRBV6-5 with TRBJ2-7; 7 bases agree with TRBD1. The germline V gene has CDR1 MNHEY and CDR2 SVGAGI. Trimming removed 6 bases from V and 12 bases from J; junction bases left unmatched: 11. The CDR3 consists of 12 residues. CDR3 coding DNA: TGTGCCAGCAGACACGGACAGGCCCTTCTGTACTTC. This encodes CASRHGQALLYF.

This clonotype was seen repeatedly, ten times or more. The genes are TRBV7-9 and TRBJ2-7, with 9 bases fitting TRBD1. The length of the CDR3 is 15 residues. CDR1 is SEHNR, CDR2 FQNEAQ, per germline (reference sequence). Germline trimming cut 6 bases from V and 4 bases from J; bases unmatched to any gene: 10. The DNA of the CDR3 is TGTGCCAGCAGGGGAGAGGACAGGGGTCTTTACGAGCAGTACTTC. Its translation is CASRGEDRGLYEQYF.

This sequence joins TRBV5-1 and TRBJ2-4; tentatively, D is TRBD1 (5 bases). The closer fit of TRBJ2-7 to the DNA end suggests the J call may be wrong. CDR3 length: 14 residues. Germline V gene data show CDR1 as SGHRS and CDR2 as YFSETQ. CDR3 sequence: CASSPDTISYEQYF. The CDR3 DNA reads TGCGCCAGCAGCCCGGACACTATCTCCTACGAGCAGTACTTC.

The chain couples TRBV6-5 to TRBJ1-5, with 7 bases aligning to TRBD1. CDR3 length: 14 amino acids. Germline V lookup: CDR1 MNHEY, CDR2 SVGAGI. With 5 bases clipped from V and 6 bases from J, the junction kept 7 bases outside the gene matches. The DNA of the CDR3 is TGTGCCAGCAGTCACCGGGACAGAGGTCAGCCCCAGCATTTT. Amino acid sequence: CASSHRDRGQPQHF.

The sample holds many counts of this clonotype. The chain carries TRBV6-5 and TRBJ2-3; D perhaps matches TRBD2 (5 bases). CDR1 and CDR2 (germline): MNHEY, SVGAGI. The length of the CDR3 is 14 residues. V was trimmed by 6 bases and J by 2 bases, leaving 12 bases between them. The CDR3 spells CASRPGISTDTQYF. CDR3 bases: TGTGCCAGCAGACCCGGGATTTCCACAGATACGCAGTATTTT.

The rearrangement links TRBV7-2 to TRBJ1-2, with D perhaps TRBD1 (5 bases). This CDR3 spans 14 amino acids. Per the germline V gene, CDR1 is SGHTA and CDR2 is FQGNSA. V lost 1 base to trimming and J lost 1 base, with 7 bases between them. CDR3 bases: TGTGCCAGCAGCTTAGAGGGGATTAACTATGGCTACACCTTC. Protein: CASSLEGINYGYTF.

This clonotype occurred a few times. CDR3 protein: CASSLGAGTGSLNEQFF. In DNA form, the CDR3 reads TGTGCCAGCAGCTTAGGGGCCGGGACAGGGTCCTTAAATGAGCAGTTCTTC. V usage is TRBV7-9 and J usage is TRBJ2-1; 9 bases are shared with TRBD1. Germline CDR1 reads SEHNR; CDR2 reads FQNEAQ (reference sequence). J was trimmed by 7 bases and V by 1 base; bases with no gene match: 11. This CDR3 spans 17 amino acids.

A note on this clonotype: Possible read error: a much larger clone is one base away. The V and J genes are TRBV12-3 or TRBV12-4 and TRBJ2-5; TRBD2 might be the D (5 bases). The J call is uncertain, as TRBJ2-7 better fits the DNA end. The length of the CDR3 is 13 residues. The chain's CDR3 is CASSPGSGDEQYF. The CDR3 DNA is TGTGCCAGCAGTCCGGGGAGTGGGGACGAGCAGTACTTC.

J is TRBJ1-4 and V is TRBV4-3; tentatively, D is TRBD1 (6 bases). The CDR3 sequence is 19 residues long. V was trimmed by 5 bases and J by 8 bases, leaving 30 bases between them. Germline V lookup: CDR1 LGHNA, CDR2 YSLEER. DNA of the CDR3: TGCGCCAGCAGCACTTCAAGAAGGAGGACTACAGGGTTGAAAGAAAAACTGTTTTTT. It yields the protein CASSTSRRRTTGLKEKLFF.

V and J are TRBV7-9 and TRBJ2-4; D gene ambiguous. V dropped 3 bases and J dropped 1 base, with 7 bases sitting between them. Germline CDR1 reads SEHNR; CDR2 reads FQNEAQ (reference sequence). CDR3 length equals 14 residues. Here the CDR3 reads CASSFIWAKNIQYF. In DNA form, the CDR3 reads TGTGCCAGCAGCTTTATCTGGGCCAAAAACATTCAGTACTTC.

The gene calls are TRBV5-1 and TRBJ1-6; D ambiguous. The CDR3 is 14 amino acids. V dropped 0 bases and J dropped 8 bases, with 9 bases sitting between them. Per germline, CDR1 SGHRS and CDR2 YFSETQ. CDR3 DNA: TGCGCCAGCAGCTTGGGAGGCGGAGATTCACCCCTCCACTTT. Amino acids: CASSLGGGDSPLHF. Full variable domain (remainder filled in from reference TRBV5-1 and TRBJ1-6): KAGVTQTPRYLIKTRGQQVTLSCSPISGHRSVSWYQQTPGQGLQFLFEYFSETQRNKGNFPGRFSGRQFSNSRSEMNVSTLELGDSALYLCASSLGGGDSPLHFGNGTRLTVT.